Sequencing of this TCR beta chain was carried out in a study of cytomegalovirus exposure and HLA in healthy donors. PCR used 60 Vbeta primers and 13 Jbeta primers. Clones were sequenced by immunoSEQ multiplex PCR, and TCRdb holds only the in-frame ones, with some missing. The table has under 200,000 clones, about 65% seen once. Sequenced material: PBMCs. The TCR originated in a woman younger than 30 in good health and CMV-seropositive.

The CDR3 region has the DNA TGTGCCAGCAGTCCATATTATACAGGACAGGGGGTCGAGTCCCTTTACGAGCAGTACTTC. This encodes CASSPYYTGQGVESLYEQYF. The chain carries TRBV28 and TRBJ2-7; 10 nucleotides align to TRBD1. J gave up 4 bases and V 5 bases, and 23 bases lay outside the gene matches. Per the germline V gene, CDR1 is MDHEN and CDR2 is SYDVKM. This CDR3 has 20 amino acids. Complete variable domain (other parts from reference TRBV28 and TRBJ2-7): DVKVTQSSRYLVKRTGEKVFLECVQDMDHENMFWYRQDPGLGLRLIYFSYDVKMKEKGDIPEGYSVSREKKERFSLILESASTNQTSMYLCASSPYYTGQGVESLYEQYFGPGTRLTVT.